This TCR beta chain was recovered during a study of blood T cell repertoires in COVID-19. Looking at the study overall: Acute and convalescent COVID-19 samples came from the United States, Italy and Spain. The analysed material was cDNA or gDNA that came from T cells, B-cell-depleted T cells, or PBMCs.

Germline V gives CDR1 MDHEN, CDR2 SYDVKM. Trimming removed 6 bases at V and 6 bases at J, with 11 bases between. This CDR3 contains 12 residues. Per the study methods: From reference gene primer amplification, estimates of nucleated cell counts were derived. Assay: immunoSEQ multiplex PCR; the TCRdb copy retains only in-frame clones and omits some. V and J calls and clone size are copied from that table; D and trimming were computed from the DNA. This table has about 130,000 clones, over 70% appearing once. This receptor was taken from a human donor in a cohort sampled during active COVID-19. The V and J genes are TRBV28 and TRBJ1-1; D gene ambiguous. Sequenced material: peripheral blood. In DNA, the CDR3 is TGTGCCAGCAGCTCGGGTGTAGCTGAAGCTTTCTTT. Protein product: CASSSGVAEAFF. The variable domain in full, with the rest retrieved from reference TRBV28 and TRBJ1-1, is DVKVTQSSRYLVKRTGEKVFLECVQDMDHENMFWYRQDPGLGLRLIYFSYDVKMKEKGDIPEGYSVSREKKERFSLILESASTNQTSMYLCASSSGVAEAFFGQGTRLTVV.